The TCR beta chain under discussion was sequenced for a study of cytomegalovirus exposure and HLA in healthy donors. At the level of the study: Researchers previously reported finding roughly 120 million unique TCR beta sequences from about 200 million T cells.

Looked up from germline, CDR1 is SGHVS and CDR2 is FNYEAQ. V shed 4 bases and J shed 6 bases, with 25 bases lying between them. The CDR3 is 17 residues long. To note about this clone: Antigen specificity is unknown.

It was with 60 Vbeta and 13 Jbeta primers that the PCR ran. Measured with immunoSEQ multiplex PCR; TCRdb has only the in-frame clones, and not every one. Of some 200,000 clones detected, roughly 70% appear once; the ten largest clones hold 2.6%. Study-wide findings and caveats: The investigators catalogued 180 or so TCR beta chains as cytomegalovirus-associated.

The clonotype was recovered from a man between 40 and 49 years old in good health and CMV-seropositive. The specimen was PBMCs. This chain joins TRBV7-6 and TRBJ2-7; tentatively, D is TRBD2 (6 bases). CDR3 DNA sequence: TGTGCCAGCAGCTCCACCTTTCCCGGGGGTCCCCCCTCCGAGCAGTACTTC. As protein: CASSSTFPGGPPSEQYF.